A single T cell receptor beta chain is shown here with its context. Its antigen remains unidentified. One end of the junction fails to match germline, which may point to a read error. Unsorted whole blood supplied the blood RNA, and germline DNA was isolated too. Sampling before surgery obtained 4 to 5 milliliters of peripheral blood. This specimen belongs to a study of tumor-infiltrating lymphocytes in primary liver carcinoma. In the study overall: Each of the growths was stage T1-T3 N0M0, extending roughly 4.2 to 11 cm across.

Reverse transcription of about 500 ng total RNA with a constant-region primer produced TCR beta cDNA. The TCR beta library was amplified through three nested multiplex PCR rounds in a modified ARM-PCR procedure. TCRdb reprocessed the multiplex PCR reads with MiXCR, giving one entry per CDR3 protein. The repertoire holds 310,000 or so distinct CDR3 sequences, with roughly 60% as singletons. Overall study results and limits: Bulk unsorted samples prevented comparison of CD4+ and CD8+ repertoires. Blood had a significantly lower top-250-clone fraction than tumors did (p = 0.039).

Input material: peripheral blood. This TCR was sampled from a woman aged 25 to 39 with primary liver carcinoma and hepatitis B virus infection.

For the CDR3, the DNA is TGCGCCAGCAGCCGGGCTAGCGGGAGCTCCTACGAACAGTGCTTC. Translation gives CASSRASGSSYEQCF. This chain uses TRBV4-1 with TRBJ2-7; 10 bases align to TRBD2. Germline V lookup: CDR1 MGHRA, CDR2 YSYEKL. This CDR3 comprises 15 residues.